The T cell receptor (beta chain) described here comes from a study of Ad26.COV2.S vaccination and SARS-CoV-2 variants. Study-level points and caveats: An underestimation of total T cell responses may have resulted from the TCR breadth and depth analyses.

Here immunoSEQ multiplex PCR was the method, and the copy in TCRdb shows in-frame clones only, minus some. The data show about 350,000 clones, around 90% seen once. This clone was detected only once. Its cognate antigen is unknown. Trimming stripped 5 bases from V and 3 bases from J, with 17 bases between. Germline V gene lookup returns CDR1 MNHEY and CDR2 SVGEGT. This CDR3 comprises 16 residues. Described treatment: over 15 received Ad26.COV2.S at low or high dose, single or two shots; 5 received placebo; per-sample allocation not given. Sampling was done on day 63 after the first vaccine or placebo injection. Aged 18-55 years, donor was enrolled in Boston in the early 2020s. Vaccine was an Ad26 vector expressing Wuhan-strain SARS-CoV-2 spike.

The sample was peripheral blood, taken in a trial of Ad26.COV2.S vaccine versus placebo. This TCR derives from a person between 18 and 65 years old who received the Ad26.COV2.S COVID-19 vaccine or a placebo. This chain links TRBV6-2 or TRBV6-3 with TRBJ2-1; TRBD1 might be the D (6 bases). CDR3 sequence: CASSRRDILIYNEQFF. CDR3 coding DNA: TGTGCCAGCAGTCGCCGGGACATACTCATCTACAATGAGCAGTTCTTC.